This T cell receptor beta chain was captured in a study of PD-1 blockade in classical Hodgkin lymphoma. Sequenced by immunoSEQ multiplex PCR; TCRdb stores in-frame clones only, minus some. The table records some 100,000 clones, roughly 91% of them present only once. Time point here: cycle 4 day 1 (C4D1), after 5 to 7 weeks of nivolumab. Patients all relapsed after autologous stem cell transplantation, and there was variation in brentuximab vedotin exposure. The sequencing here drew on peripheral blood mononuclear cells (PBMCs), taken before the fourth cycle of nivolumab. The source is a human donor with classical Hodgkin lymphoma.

The CDR3 sequence: CASSVTGTKTEETQYF. As DNA, the CDR3 is TGTGCCAGCAGTGTCACAGGGACCAAAACAGAAGAGACCCAGTACTTC. The V and J genes are TRBV28 and TRBJ2-5; weak D call: TRBD1 (6 bases). V lost 5 bases, J lost 3 bases, and 19 bases lay in between. The length of the CDR3 is 16 residues. Germline assignment: CDR1 MDHEN and CDR2 SYDVKM.